These T cell receptor beta chains were read from a single sample in a study of T cells after yellow fever vaccination. Each CDR3 protein gets one entry after TCRdb re-called the 5' RACE reads with MiXCR. The sample has some 350,000 distinct CDR3 sequences, approximately 5.7% seen once; the top ten hold about 15%. The source material was PBMCs, sampled 5 days after the yellow fever booster vaccination. The receptors stem from a man aged 25-45 years who received the YFV17D yellow fever vaccine. The CDR3 runs from the conserved cysteine through the conserved F or W. The D gene is left open where the match is weak. A clone size is listed for some rows: how often the clone was seen (once, few, many), or a class if it is expanded.

J gene,D gene,clone size,V gene,CDR3 protein,CDR3 DNA
TRBJ2-7,NA,NA,TRBV10-2,CATRAGQSYEQYF,TGCGCCACAAGAGCGGGACAATCCTACGAGCAGTACTTC
TRBJ2-1,TRBD1,many,TRBV20-1,CSAREDRGIGEQFF,TGCAGTGCTAGAGAAGACAGGGGAATTGGTGAGCAGTTCTTC
TRBJ2-3,TRBD2,many,TRBV10-2,CASSSLAGEIDTQYF,TGCGCCAGCAGTAGCCTAGCGGGAGAAATAGATACGCAGTATTTT
TRBJ2-5,NA,NA,TRBV18,CASGPGPQETQYF,TGTGCCAGCGGCCCCGGGCCCCAAGAGACCCAGTACTTC
TRBJ1-3,NA,few,TRBV21-1,CASSLQRLGNTIYF,TGTGCCAGCAGCCTTCAACGACTGGGAAACACCATATATTTT
TRBJ2-5,NA,few,TRBV12-3/TRBV12-4,CASSFHQQETQYF,TGTGCCAGCAGTTTTCATCAACAAGAGACCCAGTACTTC
TRBJ2-3,NA,many,TRBV20-1,CSARGDVGRTDTQYF,TGCAGTGCTAGAGGAGATGTGGGTAGGACAGATACGCAGTATTTT
TRBJ1-1,TRBD1,many,TRBV5-1,CASSLAVTGVEAFF,TGCGCCAGCAGCTTGGCCGTCACAGGGGTTGAAGCTTTCTTT
TRBJ2-7,TRBD2,few,TRBV7-2,CASSLGPGLARDEQYF,TGTGCCAGCAGCTTAGGCCCGGGACTAGCAAGGGACGAGCAGTACTTC
TRBJ2-3,NA,NA,TRBV28,CASNLTQYF,TGTGCCAGCAACCTAACGCAGTATTTT
TRBJ2-1,NA,NA,TRBV7-6,CASSSSGGREQFF,TGTGCCAGCAGCTCCTCGGGTGGGCGCGAGCAGTTCTTC
TRBJ2-5,TRBD2,few,TRBV29-1,CSASWGGVTQYF,TGCAGCGCTAGCTGGGGAGGGGTGACCCAGTACTTC
TRBJ2-1,TRBD2,NA,TRBV25-1,CASSETSGSYNEQFF,TGTGCCAGCAGTGAGACTAGCGGATCCTACAATGAGCAGTTCTTC
TRBJ2-2,TRBD1,NA,TRBV10-1,CASRPGQGAPGELFF,TGCGCCAGTAGACCGGGACAGGGGGCTCCCGGGGAGCTGTTTTTT
TRBJ2-7,TRBD2,many,TRBV5-1,CASSQTGGSGSYEQYF,TGCGCCAGCAGCCAGACGGGGGGTAGCGGGAGCTACGAGCAGTACTTC
TRBJ2-7,TRBD1,many,TRBV7-2,CASSDRGGGSSHEQYF,TGTGCCAGCAGCGACAGGGGCGGAGGGAGTAGCCACGAGCAGTACTTC
TRBJ2-1,TRBD2,NA,TRBV11-2,CASTRGLAGDILNEQFF,TGTGCCAGCACCCGGGGACTAGCGGGAGATATATTAAATGAGCAGTTCTTC
TRBJ2-7,NA,many,TRBV20-1,CSARRPPNLDEQYF,TGCAGTGCTAGAAGGCCACCCAACCTCGACGAGCAGTACTTC
TRBJ2-7,TRBD2,NA,TRBV7-6,CASRTRTDSGRWHEQYF,TGTGCCAGCAGAACCCGGACAGATAGCGGGAGATGGCACGAGCAGTACTTC
TRBJ2-7,NA,many,TRBV7-9,CASSLLGLHYEQYF,TGTGCCAGCAGCTTATTGGGGTTACACTACGAGCAGTACTTC
TRBJ2-1,NA,NA,TRBV20-1,CSARGLGYNEQFF,TGCAGTGCTAGGGGCCTGGGATACAATGAGCAGTTCTTC
TRBJ2-1,TRBD2,many,TRBV7-2,CASSRSSGVNEQFF,TGTGCCAGCAGCAGATCTAGCGGGGTCAATGAGCAGTTCTTC
TRBJ2-1,TRBD1,NA,TRBV3-1,CASSQDVTGATNEQFF,TGTGCCAGCAGCCAAGATGTAACAGGGGCTACTAATGAGCAGTTCTTC
TRBJ1-1,NA,few,TRBV20-1,CSASRDFLTNTEAFF,TGCAGTGCTAGTAGGGACTTCTTGACGAACACTGAAGCTTTCTTT
TRBJ2-1,NA,many,TRBV7-2,CASSLTSGEQFF,TGTGCCAGCAGCTTAACCAGCGGTGAGCAGTTCTTC
TRBJ2-3,TRBD2,few,TRBV29-1,CSVEVLSLSGRRDTQYF,TGCAGCGTTGAAGTATTATCCCTTAGCGGGAGAAGAGATACGCAGTATTTT